The 26 T cell receptor beta chains presented below share a single source sample, sequenced in a study of blood T cell repertoires in COVID-19. Produced via immunoSEQ multiplex PCR; TCRdb's table is partial and in-frame only. The profile shows 140,000 to 150,000 clones, more than 75% of them singletons. Sequencing was done on a sample of PBMCs or T cells enriched from blood (not recorded which). The receptors shown here come from a man between 60 and 70 years old who had recovered from COVID-19.

The J gene is TRBJ1-2, the V gene TRBV7-9; 8 nucleotides match TRBD1. After removal of 4 bases from V and 7 bases from J, the junction contained 11 bases not matched to a gene. The CDR3 is 15 residues long. CDR1 and CDR2 (germline): SEHNR, FQNEAQ (reference sequence). Here the CDR3 reads CASSSGTGVLGGYTF. In DNA, the CDR3 is TGTGCCAGCAGCTCCGGGACAGGTGTCTTGGGTGGCTACACCTTC.

This chain connects TRBV10-3 to TRBJ1-1; TRBD1 matches at 8 bases. Germline V CDR1 and CDR2: ENHRY, SYGVKD. The V segment lost 6 bases and the J segment 0 bases; nucleotides outside the gene matches: 12. This CDR3 is 17 amino acids long. The CDR3 reads CAIRPGTGMDMNTEAFF. The CDR3 DNA sequence: TGTGCCATCAGACCCGGGACAGGAATGGATATGAACACTGAAGCTTTCTTT.

The rearrangement uses TRBV10-2 and TRBJ1-1; D perhaps matches TRBD1 (6 bases). Per germline, CDR1 WSHSY and CDR2 SAAADI. CDR3 length: 14 residues. V lost 4 bases to trimming and J lost 3 bases, with 12 bases between them. CDR3: CASSAATGHTEAFF. The DNA for the CDR3 is TGCGCCAGCAGTGCGGCGACAGGCCACACTGAAGCTTTCTTT.

V usage is TRBV21-1 and J usage is TRBJ1-5; TRBD1 is the table's D call, not checked against the DNA. TRBV21-1 is a pseudogene segment. The CDR3 contains 18 residues. The CDR3 DNA sequence: TGTGCCAGCAGCACCCGGACAGGGGGTCTGGATTTCAATCAGCCCCAGCATTTT. This sequence encodes CASSTRTGGLDFNQPQHF.

The CDR3 region is CASRRPRDLGDTQYF. CDR3 bases: TGTGCCAGCAGGCGTCCGCGGGACCTCGGGGATACGCAGTATTTT. This rearrangement joins TRBV28 to TRBJ2-3, with D tentatively TRBD2 (6 bases). The V end lost 6 bases, the J end lost 6 bases, and 19 bases lay between the germline ends. Germline V gives CDR1 MDHEN, CDR2 SYDVKM. The CDR3 loop spans 15 amino acids.

The CDR3 region is CASSLRAGEQFF. The CDR3, as DNA: TGTGCCAGCAGTCTCAGAGCGGGTGAGCAGTTCTTC. The chain carries TRBV6-5 and TRBJ2-1; a weak D match, TRBD2 (6 bases). Germline V gene data show CDR1 as MNHEY and CDR2 as SVGAGI. The V end lost 5 bases, the J end lost 9 bases, and 11 bases lay between the germline ends. This CDR3 has 12 residues.

This chain links TRBV21-1 with TRBJ1-5; TRBD1, the table's D call, was not compared with the DNA. TRBV21-1 is designated a pseudogene. The CDR3 is 15 amino acids. DNA of the CDR3: TGTGCCAGCAGCTGCCCGAGTCAGGTCTACCAGCCCCAGCATTTT. It codes for CASSCPSQVYQPQHF.

The V gene is TRBV11-3, the J gene TRBJ2-1, with a possible D match to TRBD1 (6 bases). The CDR3 runs to 15 residues. Trimming stripped 1 base from V and 6 bases from J, with 13 bases between. The germline CDR1 and CDR2 sequences are SGHNT and YENEEA. CDR3 amino acids: CASSLGGQRINEQFF. CDR3 coding DNA: TGTGCCAGCAGCTTAGGGGGGCAGCGTATCAATGAGCAGTTCTTC.

This clone was detected only once. The gene calls are TRBV25-1 and TRBJ2-3; maybe TRBD2 (6 bases). CDR1 and CDR2 (germline): MGHDK, SYGVNS. Trimming left V 11 bases short and J 0 bases short, with 15 bases between. The CDR3 is 14 amino acids. DNA of the CDR3: TGTGCCGCGGGACTCGCTATGAGCACAGATACGCAGTATTTT. Translated, it gives CAAGLAMSTDTQYF.

The rearrangement links TRBV28 to TRBJ1-5, with TRBD1 as a possible D gene (5 bases). CDR1 MDHEN and CDR2 SYDVKM come from the germline V gene. This CDR3 region has 11 residues. V was clipped by 10 bases and J by 7 bases, with 11 bases between them. CDR3 sequence reads: CATAQGQPQHF. For the CDR3, the DNA is TGTGCCACCGCCCAGGGACAGCCCCAGCATTTT.

This clone came up once. The V call is TRBV7-9, the J call TRBJ2-7; D is perhaps TRBD1 (5 bases). The CDR3 contains 15 residues. V was trimmed by 2 bases and J by 2 bases, leaving 13 bases between them. The germline V gene has CDR1 SEHNR and CDR2 FQNEAQ (reference sequence). The CDR3 DNA sequence: TGTGCCAGCAGCTTAATCCAGGGTTTGCCCTACGAGCAGTACTTC. It translates to CASSLIQGLPYEQYF.

The V gene is TRBV29-1, the J gene TRBJ1-2, with 11 bases fitting TRBD1. Trimming at V came to 7 bases and at J to 1 base, leaving 8 bases not matched to a gene. The CDR3 runs 15 residues. Germline lookup yields CDR1 SQVTM and CDR2 ANQGSEA. As DNA, the CDR3 is TGCAGCGCCCGGGACAGGGGGGACGGTAACTATGGCTACACCTTC. Translated: CSARDRGDGNYGYTF.

This clone turned up a few times. This rearrangement joins TRBV3-1 (or the pseudogene TRBV3-2) to TRBJ1-6; D may be TRBD1 (6 bases). CDR3 size: 16 residues. CDR1 is LGHDT, CDR2 YNNKEL, per germline (reference sequence). Between the trimmed V and J ends, which lost 1 base and 7 bases, there was a span of 14 bases. The CDR3 loop reads CASSQVGGARNSPLHF. CDR3 coding DNA: TGTGCCAGCAGCCAAGTGGGGGGGGCGCGGAATTCACCCCTCCACTTT.

On this clone: The junction departs from the called germline gene at one end, perhaps through a read error. The genes are TRBV12-3 or TRBV12-4 and TRBJ2-1; TRBD1 might be the D (6 bases). The CDR3 has 13 residues. Written as DNA, the CDR3 is TGTGCTAGCAGGGGCACCTCCTACAATGAGCAGTTCTTC. Protein product: CASRGTSYNEQFF.

The V and J genes are TRBV7-9 and TRBJ2-7; 10 bases fit TRBD2. From germline, CDR1 is SEHNR and CDR2 FQNEAQ (reference sequence). V was clipped by 5 bases and J by 6 bases; unmatched bases: 13. The CDR3 is made up of 16 amino acids. The CDR3 sequence is CASSPSASGSIFEQYF. In DNA, the CDR3 is TGTGCCAGCAGCCCTTCGGCTAGCGGGAGTATTTTCGAGCAGTACTTC.

The rearrangement links TRBV5-8 to TRBJ2-7, with a weak D call TRBD2 (10 bases). The V gene lost 5 bases and the J gene lost 0 bases, with 24 bases spanning the gap. This CDR3 region has 18 residues. Germline loops: CDR1 SGHTS, CDR2 YDEGEE. The CDR3 bases are TGTGCCAGCAGGACGGACAGGGGTCCTAGCGGGAGCTCCTACGAGCAGTACTTC. This sequence encodes CASRTDRGPSGSSYEQYF.

The V gene is TRBV27, the J gene TRBJ1-1; D ambiguous. The CDR3 is made up of 14 amino acids. Germline V gene data show CDR1 as MNHEY and CDR2 as SMNVEV (reference sequence). Trimming cost V 6 bases and J 3 bases, with 14 bases left between them. Here the CDR3 DNA reads TGTGCCAGCAGCCACCCGGGAGGATACACTGAAGCTTTCTTT. Its translation: CASSHPGGYTEAFF.

V is TRBV28 and J is TRBJ1-1; possibly TRBD1 for D (5 bases). The CDR3 extends over 17 amino acids. CDR1 MDHEN and CDR2 SYDVKM come from the germline V gene. Trimming pared 2 bases from V and 1 base from J, leaving 17 bases between. CDR3 nucleotide sequence: TGTGCCAGCAGTTTAATCACCGTTTACGGGGGGAACACTGAAGCTTTCTTT. Protein: CASSLITVYGGNTEAFF. The full variable domain, rest sourced from reference TRBV28 and TRBJ1-1, is DVKVTQSSRYLVKRTGEKVFLECVQDMDHENMFWYRQDPGLGLRLIYFSYDVKMKEKGDIPEGYSVSREKKERFSLILESASTNQTSMYLCASSLITVYGGNTEAFFGQGTRLTVV.

The chain joins TRBV2 to TRBJ1-1, with D possibly matching TRBD1 (5 bases). Germline V gene lookup returns CDR1 SNHLY and CDR2 FYNNEI. The CDR3 runs 13 residues. V lost 8 bases and J 5 bases, leaving 15 bases between the germline ends. The CDR3 DNA sequence: TGTGCCAGCGGGAAGAGGGGAGGAACTGAAGCTTTCTTT. This gives the protein CASGKRGGTEAFF.

This clone was picked up one time. J is TRBJ2-1 and V is TRBV10-3; tentatively, D is TRBD2 (5 bases). The ends were cut back, 5 bases at V and 7 bases at J, with 9 bases in the middle. This CDR3 is 12 amino acids long. CDR1 and CDR2 (germline): ENHRY, SYGVKD. CDR3 residues: CAISSLENEQFF. The DNA of the CDR3 is TGTGCCATCAGTTCACTAGAGAATGAGCAGTTCTTC.

This clone showed up just a few times. The rearrangement links TRBV6-1 to TRBJ2-7; 9 nucleotides match TRBD1. V lost 3 bases, J lost 8 bases, and 8 bases stayed unmatched. In germline, CDR1 is MNHNS, CDR2 SASEGT. The CDR3 has 14 residues. CDR3 in DNA: TGTGCCAGCAGTGATACCGGGACAGGGCGTAAGCAGTACTTC. The encoded protein is CASSDTGTGRKQYF.

The chain links TRBV29-1 to TRBJ1-5; no firm D call. V lost 4 bases and J 4 bases, leaving 5 bases between the germline ends. The V gene's germline CDR1 is SQVTM and CDR2 ANQGSEA. The CDR3 runs 11 residues. CDR3 nucleotides: TGCAGCGTTGCCCCTAATCAGCCCCAGCATTTT. Its translation: CSVAPNQPQHF.

The chain couples TRBV7-9 to TRBJ2-1, with 10 bases matching TRBD2. Trimming removed 5 bases from V and 6 bases from J; junction bases left unmatched: 13. Germline V gene data show CDR1 as SEHNR and CDR2 as FQNEAQ (reference sequence). The CDR3 runs to 17 residues. The CDR3 here is CASSNLAGGTKGNEQFF. In nucleotides, the CDR3 is TGTGCCAGCAGCAACTTAGCGGGAGGAACCAAAGGCAATGAGCAGTTCTTC. The full variable domain, its missing parts supplied by reference TRBV7-9 and TRBJ2-1, is DTGVSQNPRHKITKRGQNVTFRCDPISEHNRLYWYRQTLGQGPEFLTYFQNEAQLEKSRLLSDRFSAERPKGSFSTLEIQRTEQGDSAMYLCASSNLAGGTKGNEQFFGPGTRLTVL.

The chain has TRBV15 and TRBJ2-4, with D tentatively TRBD1 (6 bases). V was pared by 5 bases and J by 4 bases, with 21 bases between. Germline lookup yields CDR1 LNHNV and CDR2 YYDKDF (reference sequence). CDR3 size: 17 residues. The CDR3 DNA reads as TGTGCCACCAGCCCTAGAAACGACAGGAGCCTTAAAAACATTCAGTACTTC. Protein: CATSPRNDRSLKNIQYF.

The rearrangement links TRBV28 to TRBJ1-2; D gene uncertain. The germline CDR1 and CDR2 sequences are MDHEN and SYDVKM. The length of the CDR3 is 11 residues. Deletions cut 8 bases from V and 3 bases from J, with 7 bases between. The CDR3 is CASAGHYGYTF. The CDR3 nucleotides read TGTGCCAGCGCTGGCCACTATGGCTACACCTTC.

This chain connects TRBV3-1 (or the pseudogene TRBV3-2) to TRBJ1-4; the D is unclear. Germline V lookup: CDR1 LGHDT, CDR2 YNNKEL (reference sequence). V was cut by 3 bases and J by 7 bases, with 6 bases left in between. This CDR3 comprises 12 residues. In DNA, the CDR3 is TGTGCCAGCAGCCATCAAGCTGAAAAACTGTTTTTT. Residues: CASSHQAEKLFF.